The entry below gives a single TCR beta chain sequence along with its context. V was pared by 4 bases and J by 6 bases, with 6 bases of the junction left unmatched. Germline V gives CDR1 SGHRS, CDR2 YFSETQ. The CDR3 totals 15 residues. The data are from a study of blood T cell repertoires in COVID-19. As for the study in general: Specimens from acute and convalescent COVID-19 originated in the United States, Italy and Spain. The analysed material was cDNA or gDNA that came from T cells, B-cell-depleted T cells, or PBMCs.

Per the study methods: Amplified reference gene primers provided the basis for estimating nucleated cell counts. The method was immunoSEQ multiplex PCR; TCRdb's version includes in-frame clones alone and lacks a portion of them. The V and J calls and clone size were taken over from that table, and D and trimming were inferred from the DNA. The table shows 120,000 to 150,000 clones, with around 87% occurring only once. What was sequenced was peripheral blood. The clonotype originates from a human donor in a cohort sampled during active COVID-19. This chain connects TRBV5-1 to TRBJ2-3; 12 positions match TRBD2. CDR3 nucleotides: TGCGCCAGCAGCAAGACTAGCGGGGGCGGGGATACGCAGTATTTT. Translation: CASSKTSGGGDTQYF.